These 13 T cell receptor beta chains were all obtained from the same sample, sequenced in a study of T-cell memory formation after mild COVID-19 listed by TCRdb under 2021. Receptor libraries were prepared by 5' RACE. The sequencing machine was an Illumina NovaSeq 6000. In TCRdb, the public reads were trimmed at Q25 with fastp and aligned with MiXCR, with productive beta chains retained. Rows merge per CDR3 protein into single entries with the most common DNA and genes. The sample table holds under 350,000 distinct CDR3 sequences, of which about 16% were seen once. Of the sample, around 23% is held by the ten largest clones. The sequencing input was PBMCs or a T cell subset sorted from them (not recorded which). These receptors all stem from a man aged 18 to 35 who had mild COVID-19 (a few samples of this study predate the infection). The sample titles of this study are shuffled in the database, so cell type and time point are left out; the donor was told from shared clones.

The chain carries TRBV28 and TRBJ2-1, with 11 bases lining up with TRBD2. The CDR3 spans 15 residues. The J segment lost 4 bases and the V segment lost 7 bases, leaving 6 bases of the junction unmatched. Germline assignment: CDR1 MDHEN and CDR2 SYDVKM. The DNA of the CDR3 is TGTGCCAGCAACCCTACTAGCGGGGGATACAATGAGCAGTTCTTC. Translated: CASNPTSGGYNEQFF.

The V gene is TRBV12-3 or TRBV12-4, the J gene TRBJ2-5, with 7 bases that match TRBD2. The V and J ends lost 3 bases and 4 bases, in that order; junction bases with no gene match: 2. The CDR3 is 13 residues long. The CDR3 nucleotides are TGTGCCAGCAGTTTCGGGGAGGGAGAGACCCAGTACTTC. It yields the protein CASSFGEGETQYF.

In its sample, this clonotype was seen a few times. The chain carries TRBV20-1 and TRBJ1-6; 7 nucleotides align to TRBD1. CDR1 DFQATT and CDR2 SNEGSKA come from the germline V gene (reference sequence). Trimming took 1 base from V and 7 from J; bases not matched to a gene: 10. The CDR3 is made up of 16 amino acids. The CDR3 DNA reads as TGCAGTGCTAGAGTTTTCCAGGGGGGAGGAAATTCACCCCTCCACTTT. This gives the protein CSARVFQGGGNSPLHF.

The chain recombines TRBV11-2 with TRBJ2-7, with a tentative D call TRBD2 (5 bases). V was pared by 0 bases and J by 2 bases, with 8 bases between. The CDR3 runs to 14 residues. The germline CDR1 and CDR2 sequences are SGHAT and FQNNGV. The CDR3 region has the DNA TGTGCCAGCAGCTTAGATGCGGGCCCCTACGAGCAGTACTTC. Amino acids: CASSLDAGPYEQYF.

This clonotype was counted between two and nine times. The chain carries TRBV28 and TRBJ2-7, with TRBD1 identical over 9 bases. Per germline, CDR1 MDHEN and CDR2 SYDVKM. The CDR3 contains 15 residues. Trimming at V came to 8 bases and at J to 2 bases, leaving 10 bases not matched to a gene. DNA of the CDR3: TGTGCCAGCGCAGCCGGGACAGGGCGTACCTACGAGCAGTACGTC. Protein: CASAAGTGRTYEQYV.

This clonotype was seen only a few times. The gene calls are TRBV28 and TRBJ1-2; 10 positions match TRBD1. The CDR3 is made up of 14 amino acids. Germline-derived CDR1 and CDR2 are MDHEN and SYDVKM. The trim removed 6 bases at V and 6 bases at J, leaving 7 bases unmatched. CDR3 in DNA: TGTGCCAGCAGGCCGCCAGGGACAGGGGATGGCTACACCTTC. This sequence encodes CASRPPGTGDGYTF.

There are a few counts of this clonotype. The chain links TRBV7-9 to TRBJ1-2; D might be TRBD1 (5 bases). CDR3 length: 14 residues. Per the germline V gene, CDR1 is SEHNR and CDR2 is FQNEAQ (reference sequence). Trimming stripped 5 bases from V and 0 bases from J, with 10 bases between. Here the CDR3 reads CASSTGPTNYGYTF. The DNA of the CDR3 is TGTGCCAGCAGCACGGGGCCCACTAACTATGGCTACACCTTC. Based on the CDR3 plus reference TRBV7-9 and TRBJ1-2, the full variable domain is DTGVSQNPRHKITKRGQNVTFRCDPISEHNRLYWYRQTLGQGPEFLTYFQNEAQLEKSRLLSDRFSAERPKGSFSTLEIQRTEQGDSAMYLCASSTGPTNYGYTFGSGTRLTVV.

The rearrangement links TRBV29-1 to TRBJ1-2, with 9 bases aligning to TRBD1. The length of the CDR3 is 13 residues. The J segment lost 5 bases and the V segment lost 7 bases, leaving 8 bases of the junction unmatched. Germline V gene sequence: CDR1 SQVTM, CDR2 ANQGSEA. The CDR3 is CSALTGGPYGYTF. As DNA, the CDR3 is TGCAGCGCTCTGACAGGGGGGCCGTATGGCTACACCTTC.

This clonotype has more than one count but fewer than ten. V is TRBV5-1 and J is TRBJ2-1; D remains ambiguous. CDR1 and CDR2 (germline): SGHRS, YFSETQ. Deletions cut 4 bases from V and 5 bases from J, with 10 bases between. The CDR3 is 13 residues long. This chain's CDR3 is CASSPDSDNEQFF. The CDR3 nucleotides read TGCGCCAGCAGCCCCGACTCTGACAATGAGCAGTTCTTC. Full variable domain (missing parts from reference TRBV5-1 and TRBJ2-1): KAGVTQTPRYLIKTRGQQVTLSCSPISGHRSVSWYQQTPGQGLQFLFEYFSETQRNKGNFPGRFSGRQFSNSRSEMNVSTLELGDSALYLCASSPDSDNEQFFGPGTRLTVL.

The V and J genes are TRBV11-2 and TRBJ2-5; tentatively, D is TRBD2 (6 bases). CDR3 length equals 15 residues. Trimming cost V 1 base and J 7 bases, with 16 bases left between them. Germline V gives CDR1 SGHAT, CDR2 FQNNGV. As DNA, the CDR3 is TGTGCCAGCAGCTTAGGGGGCGGACTGGGGGGGACCCAGTACTTC. Residues: CASSLGGGLGGTQYF.

V and J are TRBV6-6 and TRBJ2-2; a weak D match, TRBD2 (6 bases). This CDR3 has 14 residues. V dropped 8 bases and J dropped 6 bases, with 16 bases sitting between them. Germline assignment: CDR1 MNHNY and CDR2 SVGAGI (reference sequence). The chain's CDR3 is CASGRLALSGELFF. Written as DNA, the CDR3 is TGTGCCAGCGGGCGCCTAGCGCTGTCCGGGGAGCTGTTTTTT.

The chain uses TRBV5-1 and TRBJ1-1; D ambiguous. The CDR3 length is 13 residues. The V end lost 0 bases, the J end lost 12 bases, and 15 bases lay between the germline ends. Per germline, CDR1 SGHRS and CDR2 YFSETQ. CDR3 sequence (DNA): TGCGCCAGCAGCTTGGCCGGGGAAGGAGGTACTTTCTTT. Translating gives CASSLAGEGGTFF. The variable domain in full, with the rest retrieved from reference TRBV5-1 and TRBJ1-1, is KAGVTQTPRYLIKTRGQQVTLSCSPISGHRSVSWYQQTPGQGLQFLFEYFSETQRNKGNFPGRFSGRQFSNSRSEMNVSTLELGDSALYLCASSLAGEGGTFFGQGTRLTVV.

The rearrangement joins TRBV5-4 to TRBJ2-2; 9 bases match TRBD2. From germline, CDR1 is SGHNT and CDR2 YYREEE (reference sequence). The CDR3 totals 15 residues. The J segment lost 3 bases and the V segment lost 4 bases, leaving 4 bases of the junction unmatched. The CDR3 is CASSLAGTYTGELFF. The CDR3 region has the DNA TGTGCCAGCAGCCTAGCGGGGACCTACACCGGGGAGCTGTTTTTT.